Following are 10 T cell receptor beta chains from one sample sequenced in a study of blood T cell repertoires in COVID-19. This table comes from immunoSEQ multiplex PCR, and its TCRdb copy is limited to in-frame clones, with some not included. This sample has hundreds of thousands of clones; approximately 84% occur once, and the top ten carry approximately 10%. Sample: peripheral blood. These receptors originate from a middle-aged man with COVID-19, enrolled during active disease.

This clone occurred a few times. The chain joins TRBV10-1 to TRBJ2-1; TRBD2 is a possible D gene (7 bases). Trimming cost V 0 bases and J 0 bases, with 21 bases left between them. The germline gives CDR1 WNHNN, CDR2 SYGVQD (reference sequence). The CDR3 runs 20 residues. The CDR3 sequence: CASSESRGVKASGSYNEQFF. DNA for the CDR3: TGCGCCAGCAGTGAGTCGAGGGGGGTGAAGGCTAGCGGCTCCTACAATGAGCAGTTCTTC.

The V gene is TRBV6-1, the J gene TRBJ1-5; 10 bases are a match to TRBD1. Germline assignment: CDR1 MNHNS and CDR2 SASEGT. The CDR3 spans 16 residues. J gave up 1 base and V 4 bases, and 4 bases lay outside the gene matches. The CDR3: CASSGQGAGSNQPQHF. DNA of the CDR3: TGTGCCAGCAGTGGACAGGGGGCCGGGAGCAATCAGCCCCAGCATTTT.

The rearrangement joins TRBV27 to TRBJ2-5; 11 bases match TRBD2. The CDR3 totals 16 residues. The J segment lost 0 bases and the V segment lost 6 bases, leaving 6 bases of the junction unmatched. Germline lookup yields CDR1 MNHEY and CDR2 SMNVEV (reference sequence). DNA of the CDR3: TGTGCCAGCAGCGGTACTAGCGGGAGCTACCAAGAGACCCAGTACTTC. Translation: CASSGTSGSYQETQYF.

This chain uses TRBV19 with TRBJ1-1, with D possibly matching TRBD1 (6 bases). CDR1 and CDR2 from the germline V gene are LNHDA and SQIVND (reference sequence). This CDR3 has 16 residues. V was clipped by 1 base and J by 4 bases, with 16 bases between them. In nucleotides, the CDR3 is TGTGCCAGTAGTATAGGGGACTCGGGGGGCTTCACTGAAGCTTTCTTT. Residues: CASSIGDSGGFTEAFF.

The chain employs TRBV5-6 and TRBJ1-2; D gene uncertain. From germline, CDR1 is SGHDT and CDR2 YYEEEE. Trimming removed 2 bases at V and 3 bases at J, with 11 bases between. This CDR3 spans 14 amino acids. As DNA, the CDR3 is TGTGCCAGCAGCTTAAAGGGAGCATACTATGGCTACACCTTC. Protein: CASSLKGAYYGYTF.

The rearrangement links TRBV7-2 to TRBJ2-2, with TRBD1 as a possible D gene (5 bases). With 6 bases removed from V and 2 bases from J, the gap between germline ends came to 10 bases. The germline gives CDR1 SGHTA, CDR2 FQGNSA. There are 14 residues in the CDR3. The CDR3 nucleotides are TGTGCCAGCAGTCCAACAGGAAACACCGGGGAGCTGTTTTTT. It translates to CASSPTGNTGELFF. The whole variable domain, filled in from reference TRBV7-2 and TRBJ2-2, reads GAGVSQSPSNKVTEKGKDVELRCDPISGHTALYWYRQSLGQGLEFLIYFQGNSAPDKSGLPSDRFSAERTGGSVSTLTIQRTQQEDSAVYLCASSPTGNTGELFFGEGSRLTVL.

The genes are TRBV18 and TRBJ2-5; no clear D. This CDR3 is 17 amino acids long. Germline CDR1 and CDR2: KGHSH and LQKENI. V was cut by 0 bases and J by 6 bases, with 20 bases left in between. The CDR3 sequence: CASSPPYGTETPKTQYF. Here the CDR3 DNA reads TGTGCCAGCTCACCACCCTACGGTACAGAGACGCCTAAGACCCAGTACTTC. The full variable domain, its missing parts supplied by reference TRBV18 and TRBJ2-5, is NAGVMQNPRHLVRRRGQEARLRCSPMKGHSHVYWYRQLPEEGLKFMVYLQKENIIDESGMPKERFSAEFPKEGPSILRIQQVVRGDSAAYFCASSPPYGTETPKTQYFGPGTRLLVL.

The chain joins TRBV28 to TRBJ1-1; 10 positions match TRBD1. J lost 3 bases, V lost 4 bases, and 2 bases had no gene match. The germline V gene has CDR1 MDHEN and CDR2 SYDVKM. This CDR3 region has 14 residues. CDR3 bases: TGTGCCAGCAGTTCTGGACAGGGGGACACTGAAGCTTTCTTT. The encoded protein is CASSSGQGDTEAFF.

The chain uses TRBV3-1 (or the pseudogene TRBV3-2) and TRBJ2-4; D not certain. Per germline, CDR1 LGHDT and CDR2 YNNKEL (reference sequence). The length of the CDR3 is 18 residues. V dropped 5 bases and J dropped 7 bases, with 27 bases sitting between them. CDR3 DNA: TGTGCCAGCAGCACCAGCCAAGATGGTACGCGGAGATCGAACATTCAGTACTTC. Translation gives CASSTSQDGTRRSNIQYF.

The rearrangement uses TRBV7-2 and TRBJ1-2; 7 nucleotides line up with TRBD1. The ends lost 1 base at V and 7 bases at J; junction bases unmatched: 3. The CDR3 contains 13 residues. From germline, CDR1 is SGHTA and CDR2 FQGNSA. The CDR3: CASSLEGARGYTF. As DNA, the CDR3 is TGTGCCAGCAGCTTAGAGGGGGCGCGTGGCTACACCTTC. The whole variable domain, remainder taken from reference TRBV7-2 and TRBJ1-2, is GAGVSQSPSNKVTEKGKDVELRCDPISGHTALYWYRQSLGQGLEFLIYFQGNSAPDKSGLPSDRFSAERTGGSVSTLTIQRTQQEDSAVYLCASSLEGARGYTFGSGTRLTVV.